This T cell receptor beta chain was profiled in a study of CD8+ T cells in alopecia areata. Per germline, CDR1 LNHDA and CDR2 SQIVND (reference sequence). V gave up 3 bases and J gave up 3 bases; unmatched junction bases: 3. The CDR3 loop spans 14 amino acids. cDNA serving as the sequencing template came from extracted, reverse transcribed RNA. The protocol was immunoSEQ multiplex PCR, while the TCRdb copy is restricted to in-frame clones and leaves out a portion. Among roughly 150,000 clones listed, 62% were seen once. The rearrangement joins TRBV19 to TRBJ2-3; 7 positions agree with TRBD2. Sequencing was performed on CD8+ T cells sorted from blood. The receptor comes from a human donor in good health. CDR3 in amino acids: CASSIIGRTDTQYF. The CDR3 DNA follows: TGTGCCAGTAGTATTATCGGGAGGACAGATACGCAGTATTTT.